The next 24 T cell receptor beta chains were all read from a single sample in a study of shared clonotypes between healthy human individuals (TCRdb year 2020). The library relied on the immunoSEQ multiplex PCR assay. This immuneACCESS table, as held by TCRdb, lists in-frame sequences with V and J called but not all clones. Of the missing ones, under half trace to an unresolved V gene in checked studies; the others have no known cause. The sample includes 1 million to 1.2 million clones, with 60% to 85% observed a single time. The ten most abundant clones make up roughly 0.9% of the sample. Material: memory CD4+ T cells from PBMCs. The cell subset or site label, as the study defines it: CD45RA-negative fraction. The receptors derive from a man younger than 30 in good health. Some clones in this sample may be carry-over from other donors' samples.

This chain links TRBV19 with TRBJ2-2; D remains ambiguous. The germline V and J ends were trimmed by 1 base and 2 bases, with 5 bases remaining between them. This CDR3 has 14 amino acids. Germline V gene data show CDR1 as LNHDA and CDR2 as SQIVND (reference sequence). The CDR3 sequence: CASSIVLNTGELFF. The CDR3 coding sequence is TGTGCCAGTAGTATAGTACTCAACACCGGGGAGCTGTTTTTT. The full variable domain, completed using reference TRBV19 and TRBJ2-2, is DGGITQSPKYLFRKEGQNVTLSCEQNLNHDAMYWYRQDPGQGLRLIYYSQIVNDFQKGDIAEGYSVSREKKESFPLTVTSAQKNPTAFYLCASSIVLNTGELFFGEGSRLTVL.

In this sample, this clone turned up a few times. This sample includes further DNA sequences coding for the same CDR3. The CDR3 region is CSAPGNEQYF. In DNA, the CDR3 is TGCAGTGCTCCAGGGAACGAGCAGTACTTC. The chain uses TRBV20-1 and TRBJ2-7, with D perhaps matching TRBD1 (5 bases). CDR1 and CDR2 from the germline V gene are DFQATT and SNEGSKA (reference sequence). V dropped 5 bases and J dropped 5 bases, with 7 bases sitting between them. This CDR3 has 10 residues.

The J gene is TRBJ2-2, the V gene TRBV9, with 7 bases fitting TRBD1. The V gene end was trimmed by 3 bases and the J gene end by 1 base; junction bases not matched to a gene: 3. This CDR3 region has 15 residues. CDR1 and CDR2 (germline): SGDLS, YYNGEE. CDR3 loop: CASSDRQGNTGELFF. CDR3 coding DNA: TGTGCCAGCAGCGACCGACAGGGGAACACCGGGGAGCTGTTTTTT.

J is TRBJ2-7 and V is TRBV9; 8 nucleotides agree with TRBD2. Trimming cost V 3 bases and J 6 bases; bases outside gene matches: 14. This CDR3 contains 16 residues. Germline V gene sequence: CDR1 SGDLS, CDR2 YYNGEE. The CDR3 DNA follows: TGTGCCAGCAGCGCTCCCCCGCCGGGAGGGCCAGGCGAGCAGTACTTC. Translated, it gives CASSAPPPGGPGEQYF.

The CDR3, as DNA: TGCAGCGGGGACAGGGGGAAAAGCTCCTACAATGAGCAGTTCTTC. Its translation: CSGDRGKSSYNEQFF. The rearrangement links TRBV29-1 to TRBJ2-1; 11 bases agree with TRBD1. Trimming cost V 7 bases and J 0 bases; bases outside gene matches: 5. CDR3 length: 15 residues. From germline, CDR1 is SQVTM and CDR2 ANQGSEA.

The table lists this clone with many counts. V gene TRBV28 combines with J gene TRBJ2-7; perhaps TRBD2 as D (5 bases). Germline V gene sequence: CDR1 MDHEN, CDR2 SYDVKM. The length of the CDR3 is 15 residues. The germline V and J ends were trimmed by 8 bases and 2 bases, with 19 bases remaining between them. The chain's CDR3 is CASRFSEERPYEQYF. The CDR3 DNA is TGTGCCAGCCGATTTAGCGAGGAGAGACCCTACGAGCAGTACTTC.

The rearrangement links TRBV7-2 to TRBJ1-3, with D perhaps TRBD1 (6 bases). CDR1 and CDR2 (germline): SGHTA, FQGNSA. The CDR3 spans 18 residues. Trimming stripped 1 base from V and 0 bases from J, with 16 bases between. CDR3 protein: CASSLGPGQMYSGNTIYF. The CDR3 DNA follows: TGTGCCAGCAGCTTAGGACCGGGACAAATGTACTCTGGAAACACCATATATTTT.

The V gene is TRBV7-2, the J gene TRBJ2-3; D might be TRBD1 (6 bases). The CDR3 is 13 amino acids. V was cut by 6 bases and J by 5 bases, with 12 bases left in between. Looked up from germline, CDR1 is SGHTA and CDR2 is FQGNSA. CDR3 sequence (DNA): TGTGCCAGCAGATACCAGGGGATAGATACGCAGTATTTT. It yields the protein CASRYQGIDTQYF.

Details on this clone: The same CDR3 arises from other DNA sequences in this sample as well. The V and J genes are TRBV5-1 and TRBJ1-3; 8 positions agree with TRBD1. Per germline, CDR1 SGHRS and CDR2 YFSETQ. The CDR3 consists of 16 residues. V shed 1 base and J 0 bases; nucleotides not matched to a gene: 3. The CDR3 protein is CASSLQGAGSGNTIYF. CDR3 sequence (DNA): TGCGCCAGCAGCTTGCAGGGGGCAGGCTCTGGAAACACCATATATTTT.

Concerning this clone: Other DNA variants within this sample encode the same CDR3. The CDR3 reads CASSVGGRAADTQYF. The CDR3 DNA reads as TGTGCCAGCAGCGTAGGAGGCAGGGCCGCAGATACGCAGTATTTT. The chain carries TRBV9 and TRBJ2-3; D might be TRBD1 (5 bases). This CDR3 comprises 15 residues. The V end lost 0 bases, the J end lost 4 bases, and 12 bases lay between the germline ends. Looked up from germline, CDR1 is SGDLS and CDR2 is YYNGEE.

This sequence joins TRBV30 and TRBJ2-5; D is uncertain. The germline gives CDR1 GTSNPN, CDR2 SVGIG (reference sequence). CDR3 length: 12 residues. Trimming pared 7 bases from V and 2 bases from J, leaving 11 bases between. CDR3 region: CASRRFQETQYF. The DNA of the CDR3 is TGTGCCTCCCGCAGATTTCAAGAGACCCAGTACTTC.

V is TRBV7-2 and J is TRBJ1-1, with TRBD1 identical over 7 bases. The germline V gene has CDR1 SGHTA and CDR2 FQGNSA. J gave up 4 bases and V 4 bases, and 6 bases lay outside the gene matches. This CDR3 is 14 amino acids long. Here the CDR3 reads CASSSGGWVTEAFF. CDR3 DNA sequence: TGTGCCAGCAGCTCAGGGGGATGGGTCACTGAAGCTTTCTTT.

This chain links TRBV4-3 with TRBJ2-2; 9 nucleotides match TRBD1. Germline values: CDR1 LGHNA, CDR2 YSLEER. The CDR3 spans 17 residues. The V segment lost 4 bases and the J segment 2 bases; nucleotides outside the gene matches: 8. Here the CDR3 reads CASSRDTGGVNTGELFF. In DNA, the CDR3 is TGCGCCAGCAGCCGGGATACAGGGGGCGTAAACACCGGGGAGCTGTTTTTT.

The chain combines TRBV30 with TRBJ2-1, with TRBD2 as a possible D gene (6 bases). V was cut by 0 bases and J by 3 bases, with 9 bases left in between. Looked up from germline, CDR1 is GTSNPN and CDR2 is SVGIG (reference sequence). The CDR3 runs to 14 residues. The CDR3, as DNA: TGTGCCTGGAGTGTGTCGACTAGCTACAATGAGCAGTTCTTC. This gives the protein CAWSVSTSYNEQFF. Full variable domain (remainder filled in from reference TRBV30 and TRBJ2-1): SQTIHQWPATLVQPVGSPLSLECTVEGTSNPNLYWYRQAAGRGLQLLFYSVGIGQISSEVPQNLSASRPQDRQFILSSKKLLLSDSGFYLCAWSVSTSYNEQFFGPGTRLTVL.

This clone was seen a single time. V usage is TRBV27 and J usage is TRBJ1-4; D is ambiguous. The length of the CDR3 is 12 residues. Germline loops: CDR1 MNHEY, CDR2 SMNVEV (reference sequence). V was trimmed by 5 bases and J by 7 bases, leaving 8 bases between them. The CDR3 is CASSRFGEKLFF. Written as DNA, the CDR3 is TGTGCCAGCAGTCGGTTCGGTGAAAAACTGTTTTTT.

The J gene is TRBJ1-2, the V gene TRBV9, with D perhaps TRBD1 (5 bases). Germline CDR1 is SGDLS and CDR2 is YYNGEE. CDR3 length: 15 amino acids. V was pared by 2 bases and J by 7 bases, with 18 bases between. Here the CDR3 DNA reads TGTGCCAGCAGCGTCGACGTGCGGGGCGCAGGTGGCTACACCTTC. Its protein product is CASSVDVRGAGGYTF.

The V gene is TRBV28, the J gene TRBJ2-1; D is uncertain. This CDR3 is 14 amino acids long. V lost 6 bases to trimming and J lost 2 bases, with 11 bases between them. Germline V gene data show CDR1 as MDHEN and CDR2 as SYDVKM. In DNA form, the CDR3 reads TGTGCCAGCAGGACCCGGGCCGCCTACAATGAGCAGTTCTTC. Its translation: CASRTRAAYNEQFF.

The chain recombines TRBV7-3 with TRBJ1-1, with D unresolved. Germline values: CDR1 SGHTA, CDR2 FQGTGA. This CDR3 is 13 amino acids long. Trimming removed 5 bases from V and 0 bases from J, with 7 bases in between. CDR3 DNA: TGTGCCAGCAGCGCTACCATGAACACTGAAGCTTTCTTT. Translating it yields CASSATMNTEAFF.

J is TRBJ2-3 and V is TRBV11-2, with D perhaps being TRBD1 or TRBD2 (6 bases each). The V gene lost 4 bases and the J gene lost 1 base, with 9 bases spanning the gap. Germline CDR1 reads SGHAT; CDR2 reads FQNNGV. The CDR3 extends over 14 amino acids. CDR3 region: CASSSRGGTDTQYF. The CDR3 DNA sequence: TGTGCCAGCAGCTCTAGGGGGGGCACAGATACGCAGTATTTT. The variable domain in full, with the rest retrieved from reference TRBV11-2 and TRBJ2-3, is EAGVAQSPRYKIIEKRQSVAFWCNPISGHATLYWYQQILGQGPKLLIQFQNNGVVDDSQLPKDRFSAERLKGVDSTLKIQPAKLEDSAVYLCASSSRGGTDTQYFGPGTRLTVL.

The chain links TRBV7-9 to TRBJ1-4, with D possibly being TRBD1 (6 bases). The germline V gene encodes CDR1 SEHNR and CDR2 FQNEAQ (reference sequence). The CDR3 length is 16 residues. V lost 3 bases to trimming and J lost 7 bases, with 18 bases between them. The CDR3 DNA follows: TGTGCCAGCAGCTTGCCGGCGGGGGGCACTGGTGAAAAACTGTTTTTT. Translation gives CASSLPAGGTGEKLFF.

The gene calls are TRBV5-1 and TRBJ1-2, with a weak D call TRBD1 (5 bases). In germline, CDR1 is SGHRS, CDR2 YFSETQ. The CDR3 has 15 residues. The V end was cut by 5 bases, the J end by 3 bases, with 17 bases between. DNA of the CDR3: TGCGCCAGCAGGCTGGGAGAGGGGATGGACTATGGCTACACCTTC. Protein: CASRLGEGMDYGYTF.

The chain links TRBV29-1 to TRBJ2-7, with TRBD1 identical over 8 bases. CDR1 and CDR2 (germline): SQVTM, ANQGSEA. Losses at the gene ends were 3 bases for V and 6 bases for J; bases not matched to a gene: 7. This CDR3 region has 13 residues. The chain's CDR3 is CSVDGTGGPEQYF. The CDR3 nucleotides are TGCAGCGTTGACGGGACAGGTGGCCCCGAGCAGTACTTC.

The chain recombines TRBV28 with TRBJ1-4; 9 nucleotides align to TRBD1. V lost 5 bases and J lost 7; bases outside the gene matches: 11. CDR1 MDHEN and CDR2 SYDVKM come from the germline V gene. CDR3 length equals 16 residues. CDR3 protein: CASSPGLGTGSEKLFF. The CDR3 coding sequence is TGTGCCAGCAGTCCAGGGTTGGGGACAGGGAGTGAAAAACTGTTTTTT.

This rearrangement joins TRBV6-4 to TRBJ2-1, with 7 bases fitting TRBD2. The J segment lost 3 bases and the V segment lost 3 bases, leaving 8 bases of the junction unmatched. The CDR3 runs to 16 residues. Germline CDR1 reads MRHNA; CDR2 reads SNTAGT. The CDR3 DNA reads as TGTGCCAGCAGTGAAGACGGCGGGAGCGGCTACAATGAGCAGTTCTTC. It encodes CASSEDGGSGYNEQFF.